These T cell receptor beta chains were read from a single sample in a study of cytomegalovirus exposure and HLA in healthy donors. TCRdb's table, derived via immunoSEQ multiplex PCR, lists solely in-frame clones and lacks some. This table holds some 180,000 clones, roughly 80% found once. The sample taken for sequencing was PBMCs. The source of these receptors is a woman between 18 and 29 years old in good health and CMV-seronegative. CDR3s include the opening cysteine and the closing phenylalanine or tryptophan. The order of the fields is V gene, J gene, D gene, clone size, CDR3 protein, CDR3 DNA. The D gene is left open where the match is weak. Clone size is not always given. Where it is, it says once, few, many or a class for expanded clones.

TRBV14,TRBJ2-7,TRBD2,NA,CASSMTSGSREQYF,TGTGCCAGCAGCATGACTAGCGGGAGTCGGGAGCAGTACTTC
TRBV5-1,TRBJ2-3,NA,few,CASSLAGPGTDTQYF,TGCGCCAGCAGCTTGGCCGGACCGGGAACAGATACGCAGTATTTT
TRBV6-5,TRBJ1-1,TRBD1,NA,CASSPQDRAVAEAFF,TGTGCCAGCAGTCCGCAGGACAGGGCGGTTGCTGAAGCTTTCTTT
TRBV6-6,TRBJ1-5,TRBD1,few,CASTASTGGQVPQHF,TGTGCCAGCACAGCCTCGACAGGGGGACAGGTGCCCCAGCATTTT
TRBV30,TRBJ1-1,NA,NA,CAWSVLLDTEAFF,TGTGCCTGGAGTGTACTACTAGACACTGAAGCTTTCTTT
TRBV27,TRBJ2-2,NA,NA,CASSSSGELFF,TGTGCCAGCAGTTCATCCGGGGAGCTGTTTTTT
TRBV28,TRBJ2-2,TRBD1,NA,CASYHNRGHTGELFF,TGTGCCAGCTATCATAACAGGGGGCACACCGGGGAGCTGTTTTTT
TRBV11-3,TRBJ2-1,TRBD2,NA,CASNGGNRQTLAGNYNEQFF,TGTGCCAGCAACGGGGGGAACCGACAGACTCTAGCGGGCAACTACAATGAGCAGTTCTTC
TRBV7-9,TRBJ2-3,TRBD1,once,CASSLVGTGTDTQYF,TGTGCCAGCAGCTTAGTCGGGACAGGGACAGATACGCAGTATTTT
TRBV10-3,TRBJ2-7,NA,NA,CAISGLYEQYF,TGTGCCATCAGTGGACTCTACGAGCAGTACTTC
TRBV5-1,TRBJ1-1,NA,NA,CASEVGGLNTEAFF,TGCGCCAGCGAAGTAGGGGGACTGAACACTGAAGCTTTCTTT
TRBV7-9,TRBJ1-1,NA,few,CASRDSQVNTEAFF,TGTGCCAGCAGAGACTCACAGGTGAACACTGAAGCTTTCTTT
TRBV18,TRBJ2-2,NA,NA,CASSPMTAEGSGELFF,TGTGCCAGCTCACCAATGACAGCGGAGGGGTCCGGGGAGCTGTTTTTT
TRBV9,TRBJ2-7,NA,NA,CASSVDSTTYEQYF,TGTGCCAGCAGCGTAGATTCTACGACCTACGAGCAGTACTTC
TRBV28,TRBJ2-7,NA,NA,CASSLYMGGEEGPYYEQYF,TGTGCCAGCAGTTTATATATGGGGGGAGAAGAGGGCCCCTACTACGAGCAGTACTTC
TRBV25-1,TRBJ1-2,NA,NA,CASGYRDNLSNYGYTF,TGTGCCAGCGGGTACCGGGACAACCTTTCTAACTATGGCTACACCTTC
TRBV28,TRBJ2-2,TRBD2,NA,CASSFPGAGEITGELFF,TGTGCCAGCAGTTTTCCCGGGGCGGGAGAGATCACCGGGGAGCTGTTTTTT
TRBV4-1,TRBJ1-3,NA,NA,CASSLERSGNTIYF,TGCGCCAGCAGCTTGGAGCGCTCTGGAAACACCATATATTTT
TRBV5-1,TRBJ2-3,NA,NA,CASRTVRGLTTDTQYF,TGCGCCAGCAGAACCGTCAGGGGACTAACCACAGATACGCAGTATTTT
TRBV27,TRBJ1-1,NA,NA,CASSFLQGRTEAFF,TGTGCCAGCAGTTTCTTACAGGGACGCACTGAAGCTTTCTTT
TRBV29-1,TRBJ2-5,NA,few,CSAEVGAQETQYF,TGCAGCGCGGAAGTAGGGGCACAAGAGACCCAGTACTTC
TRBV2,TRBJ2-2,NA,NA,CASLRSDTGELFF,TGTGCCAGCCTACGGTCGGACACCGGGGAGCTGTTTTTT
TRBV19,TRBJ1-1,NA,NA,CASSTTGIPITEAFF,TGTGCCAGTAGTACTACAGGGATTCCGATAACTGAAGCTTTCTTT
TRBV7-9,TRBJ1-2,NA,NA,CASSLVSANYGYTF,TGTGCCAGCAGCTTAGTTTCTGCGAACTATGGCTACACCTTC
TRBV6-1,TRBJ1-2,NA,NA,CASSDKGYGYTF,TGTGCCAGCAGTGATAAGGGGTATGGCTACACCTTC
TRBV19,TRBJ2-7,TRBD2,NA,CTVDETSGRRYEQYF,TGTACTGTCGATGAGACTAGCGGGAGGAGGTACGAGCAGTACTTC
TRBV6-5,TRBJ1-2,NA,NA,CASRGGGGYTF,TGTGCCAGCAGGGGGGGAGGGGGCTACACCTTC
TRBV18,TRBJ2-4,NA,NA,CASSPLGGDIQYF,TGTGCCAGCTCACCACTGGGGGGAGACATTCAGTACTTC
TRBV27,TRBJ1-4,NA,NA,CASSSNWGRDNEKLFF,TGTGCCAGCAGTTCGAATTGGGGGCGAGATAATGAAAAACTGTTTTTT
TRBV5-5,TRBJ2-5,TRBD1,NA,CASSLEGTGLRWETQYF,TGTGCCAGCAGCTTGGAGGGGACAGGGCTAAGGTGGGAGACCCAGTACTTC
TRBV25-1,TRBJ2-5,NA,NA,CASSPEETQYF,TGTGCCAGCAGCCCCGAAGAGACCCAGTACTTC
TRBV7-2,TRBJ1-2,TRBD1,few,CASSFSGTAVEGGYTF,TGTGCCAGCAGCTTCTCCGGGACAGCCGTCGAAGGGGGCTACACCTTC
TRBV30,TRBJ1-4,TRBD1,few,CAWSTGAFPEKLFF,TGTGCCTGGAGTACAGGGGCCTTCCCCGAAAAACTGTTTTTT
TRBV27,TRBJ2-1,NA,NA,CASSDGSYNEQFF,TGTGCCAGCAGTGACGGGAGCTACAATGAGCAGTTCTTC
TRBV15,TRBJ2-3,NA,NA,CATSNNRVGDTQYF,TGTGCCACCAGCAACAACAGGGTTGGAGATACGCAGTATTTT
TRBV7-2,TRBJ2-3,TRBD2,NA,CASSLAREGPADTQYF,TGTGCCAGCAGCTTAGCGCGGGAGGGCCCCGCAGATACGCAGTATTTT
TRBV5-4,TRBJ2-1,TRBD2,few,CASSPGTTTSDEQFF,TGTGCCAGCAGCCCGGGGACTACGACCTCGGATGAGCAGTTCTTC
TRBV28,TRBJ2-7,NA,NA,CASTGWIRQDSYEQYF,TGTGCCAGCACGGGGTGGATTAGACAGGACTCCTACGAGCAGTACTTC
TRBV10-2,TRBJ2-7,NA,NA,CASSESTPGYEQYF,TGCGCCAGCAGTGAGTCGACTCCCGGCTACGAGCAGTACTTC
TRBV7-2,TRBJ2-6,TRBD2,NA,CASSALAGGFGANVLTF,TGTGCCAGCAGCGCATTAGCGGGAGGGTTTGGGGCCAACGTCCTGACTTTC
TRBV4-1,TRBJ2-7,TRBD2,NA,CASSLTSGKNEQYF,TGCGCCAGCAGCCTCACTAGCGGGAAAAACGAGCAGTACTTC
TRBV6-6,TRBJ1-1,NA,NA,CASSWRNTEAFF,TGTGCCAGCAGTTGGAGGAACACTGAAGCTTTCTTT
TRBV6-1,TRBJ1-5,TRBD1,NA,CASSAGTVSNQPQHF,TGTGCCAGCAGTGCCGGGACAGTTAGCAATCAGCCCCAGCATTTT
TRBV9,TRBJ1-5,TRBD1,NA,CASSGTGGQNQPQHF,TGTGCCAGCAGTGGGACAGGGGGCCAAAATCAGCCCCAGCATTTT
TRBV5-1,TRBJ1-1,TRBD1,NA,CASSPGEDRVGGGGTEAFF,TGCGCCAGCAGCCCGGGCGAGGACAGGGTAGGAGGGGGTGGCACTGAAGCTTTCTTT
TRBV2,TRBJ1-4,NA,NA,CASTSGTNEKLFF,TGTGCCAGCACATCAGGTACCAATGAAAAACTGTTTTTT
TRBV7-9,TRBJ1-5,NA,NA,CASSPGQTTYQPQHF,TGTGCCAGCAGCCCCGGACAGACGACTTATCAGCCCCAGCATTTT
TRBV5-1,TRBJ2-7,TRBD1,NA,CASSGTGGSYEQYF,TGCGCCAGCAGCGGGACAGGGGGCTCCTACGAGCAGTACTTC
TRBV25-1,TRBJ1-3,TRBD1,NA,CASSGDRGFGNTIYF,TGTGCCAGCAGTGGCGACAGGGGGTTTGGAAACACCATATATTTT
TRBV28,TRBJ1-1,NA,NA,CASSSRVGTEAFF,TGTGCCAGCAGTTCCCGGGTAGGCACTGAAGCTTTCTTT
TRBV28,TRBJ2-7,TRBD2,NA,CASSSSGRSYEQYF,TGTGCCAGCAGTAGTAGCGGGCGCTCCTACGAGCAGTACTTC
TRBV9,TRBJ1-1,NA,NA,CASSVGHRVNTEAFF,TGTGCCAGCAGCGTAGGTCACAGGGTAAACACTGAAGCTTTCTTT